The clone carrying this T cell receptor (beta chain) was seen only a few times. Its antigen is as yet unknown. At one end the junction does not follow the germline gene, possibly because of a read error. Unrecorded immune exposures were likely, despite nominal health at sampling. The data were obtained in a study of cytomegalovirus exposure and HLA in healthy donors. Study-wide findings and caveats: Among the most significant clusters, several appeared linked to common viral pathogens in a later analysis. Accurate prediction of HLA-A and HLA-B alleles (for most subjects) was reportedly achieved from TCR beta sequences. In vitro work confirmed that a few CMV-associated chains recognize CMV antigens.

Germline CDR1 reads LNHDA; CDR2 reads SQIVND (reference sequence). The CDR3 loop spans 14 amino acids. Primers for the PCR totalled 60 Vbeta and 13 Jbeta. Measured with immunoSEQ multiplex PCR; TCRdb has only the in-frame clones, and not every one. The top ten hold approximately 3% of the sample, which has roughly 93,000 clones, roughly 70% seen once. This TCR derives from a man aged 35 to 55 in good health and CMV-seronegative. What was sequenced was PBMCs. The chain employs TRBV19 and TRBJ2-1, with TRBD2 matching 7 bases. The CDR3 region has the DNA TGTGCCAGTAACGGGGGGTACTCCCACAATGAGCAGTTCTTC. This codes for CASNGGYSHNEQFF.